This is a list of T cell receptor beta chains from one sample in a study of T cells after yellow fever vaccination. Using its own MiXCR run on the 5' RACE reads, TCRdb lists one record per CDR3 protein. The sample includes roughly 330,000 distinct CDR3 sequences, around 7% seen only once; the top ten take 18%. Sequenced here: PBMCs, sampled roughly 46 days after the first yellow fever vaccination. Source of these receptors: a man between 18 and 29 years old who received the YFV17D yellow fever vaccine. The CDR3 runs from the conserved cysteine through the conserved F or W. D genes are given only for firm matches. The size of a clone is reported for some rows only, either as once, few or many, or as a class for expanded clones.

D: .; V: TRBV7-2; J: TRBJ2-5; size: few; CDR3: CASSLVDRVRETQYF; DNA: TGTGCCAGCAGCTTAGTGGATCGGGTCCGGGAGACCCAGTACTTC
D: TRBD1; V: TRBV5-1; J: TRBJ2-1; size: .; CDR3: CASSLAWTGDYNDGQFF; DNA: TGCGCCAGCAGCTTGGCTTGGACAGGTGATTACAATGATGGGCAGTTCTTC
D: .; V: TRBV20-1; J: TRBJ1-1; size: few; CDR3: CSARGYTEGEAFF; DNA: TGCAGTGCTAGAGGGTACACAGAGGGGGAAGCTTTCTTT
D: .; V: TRBV20-1; J: TRBJ2-1; size: .; CDR3: CSANHLRAFRGDEQFF; DNA: TGCAGTGCTAACCATTTACGGGCGTTTAGGGGCGATGAGCAGTTCTTC
D: .; V: TRBV7-4; J: TRBJ1-4; size: many; CDR3: CASSQRRPINEKLFF; DNA: TGTGCCAGCAGCCAACGACGCCCTATTAATGAAAAACTGTTTTTT
D: .; V: TRBV7-9; J: TRBJ2-7; size: .; CDR3: CASSLGTVRSYEQYF; DNA: TGTGCCAGCAGCCTCGGGACTGTTCGCTCCTACGAGCAGTACTTC
D: .; V: TRBV5-6; J: TRBJ1-1; size: .; CDR3: CASSSEGSTEAFF; DNA: TGTGCCAGCAGCTCGGAGGGGAGCACTGAAGCTTTCTTT
D: .; V: TRBV29-1; J: TRBJ2-5; size: many; CDR3: CSVRFWDRTGETQYF; DNA: TGCAGCGTCCGATTCTGGGACCGGACGGGGGAGACCCAGTACTTC
D: TRBD1; V: TRBV6-1; J: TRBJ2-7; size: .; CDR3: CASSDTGDSSYEQYF; DNA: TGTGCCAGCAGTGACACTGGGGACAGCTCCTACGAGCAGTACTTC
D: TRBD1; V: TRBV6-1; J: TRBJ2-1; size: .; CDR3: CASRNPDRDEQIF; DNA: TGTGCCAGCAGAAACCCGGACAGGGATGAGCAGATCTTC
D: TRBD2; V: TRBV5-6; J: TRBJ2-3; size: few; CDR3: CASSPPGLAGVDTQYF; DNA: TGTGCCAGCAGTCCTCCGGGACTAGCGGGGGTAGATACGCAGTATTTT
D: .; V: TRBV29-1; J: TRBJ1-1; size: .; CDR3: CSVEDSTTLSPEAFF; DNA: TGCAGCGTTGAGGATTCCACCACCCTGAGTCCTGAAGCTTTCTTT
D: .; V: TRBV5-5; J: TRBJ2-2; size: few; CDR3: CASSGAGDGGELFF; DNA: TGTGCCAGCAGCGGGGCAGGGGACGGCGGGGAGCTGTTTTTT